The clone carrying this T cell receptor (beta chain) was seen only a few times. The antigen is not known. TCR beta CDR3 region amplification was performed from RNA transcripts. HTBI primers were employed in a first-round RT-PCR of the TCR CDR3. TCRdb independently ran MiXCR on the multiplex PCR reads; one entry per CDR3 protein. The table records 600,000 to 700,000 distinct CDR3 sequences, roughly 45% of them present only once. This CDR3 spans 14 amino acids. Trimming shortened V by 3 bases and J by 1 base, and 9 bases separated the two germline ends. Per germline, CDR1 SGHVS and CDR2 FQNEAQ. This sample stems from a study of T cells in Graves' hyperthyroidism and ophthalmopathy. Study-wide results and caveats: Progression to ophthalmopathy was predicted a median of approximately 6.4 months early. Most thyroid-expanded clonotypes above 0.001 were also found in blood.

V gene TRBV7-8 combines with J gene TRBJ2-5; TRBD1 might be the D (6 bases). The sequencing sample was made of peripheral blood or thyroid tissue (not recorded which). The receptor was isolated from an adult man with Graves' disease, either hyperthyroidism or ophthalmopathy (not recorded which). This CDR3 is CASSFDRLQETQYF. CDR3 coding DNA: TGTGCCAGCAGCTTTGACAGGCTCCAAGAGACCCAGTACTTC.